The clone carrying this T cell receptor beta chain ranks as medium-sized. Its antigen is unknown. This sample was included in a study of cytomegalovirus exposure and HLA in healthy donors. Assay used: immunoSEQ multiplex PCR; TCRdb lists only in-frame clones, some missing. The table lists approximately 230,000 clones, roughly nine tenths of them singletons. Study-wide results and caveats: Subsequent analysis showed first-cohort TCR clusters tending to co-occur in around 110 validation repertoires.

The study drew the donors from its roughly 110-subject validation cohort, separate from the roughly 710-subject first cohort. This CDR3 comprises 13 residues. V gave up 4 bases and J gave up 3 bases; unmatched junction bases: 0. Germline V lookup: CDR1 MRHNA, CDR2 SNTAGT. The TCR comes from a man aged 18 to 30 in good health and CMV-seropositive. J is TRBJ2-1 and V is TRBV6-4; 7 positions agree with TRBD2. Sequenced input: PBMCs. The CDR3 nucleotides are TGTGCCAGCAGTGGGACTAGCTACAATGAGCAGTTCTTC. This translates into CASSGTSYNEQFF.